The clone carrying this T cell receptor beta chain was recorded at least ten times. Antigen unknown. Trimming took off 5 bases at V and 7 bases at J, with 11 bases between the two ends. This CDR3 contains 11 residues. Germline values: CDR1 SQVTM, CDR2 ANQGSEA. This specimen belongs to a study of blood T cells in healthy people across ages. A second roughly 6 to 11 cycle PCR used barcoded and J-beta primers. In TCRdb, the 5' RACE reads were re-called with MiXCR into one record per CDR3 protein. The sample records fewer than 950,000 distinct CDR3 sequences, 30% to 45% being singletons. Findings and caveats of the study: Roughly linear declines in TCR beta diversity per million T cells occurred with age.

This chain links TRBV29-1 with TRBJ1-2; D call uncertain. The source material was blood. This clonotype was obtained from a man aged 18 to 30 in good health. The CDR3 nucleotides are TGCAGCGTTCCTTTGGGCCTTGGCTACACCTTC. Translated: CSVPLGLGYTF.